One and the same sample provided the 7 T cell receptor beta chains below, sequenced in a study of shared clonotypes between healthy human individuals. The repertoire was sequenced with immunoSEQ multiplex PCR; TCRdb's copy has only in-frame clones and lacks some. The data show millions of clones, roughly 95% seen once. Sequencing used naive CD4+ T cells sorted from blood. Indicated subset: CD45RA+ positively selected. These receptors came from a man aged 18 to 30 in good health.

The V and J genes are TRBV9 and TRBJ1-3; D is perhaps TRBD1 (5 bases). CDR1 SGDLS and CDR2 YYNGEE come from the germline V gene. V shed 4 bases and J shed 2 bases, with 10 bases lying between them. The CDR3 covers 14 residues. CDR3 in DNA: TGTGCCAGCAGCCCAGGGAACCCTGGAAACACCATATATTTT. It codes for CASSPGNPGNTIYF.

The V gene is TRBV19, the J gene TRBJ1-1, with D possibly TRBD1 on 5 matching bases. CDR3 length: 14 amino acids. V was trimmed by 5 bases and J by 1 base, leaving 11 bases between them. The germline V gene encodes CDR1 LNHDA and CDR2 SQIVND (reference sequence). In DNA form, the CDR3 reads TGTGCCAGTAGTGCCCCTGGGGGGAACACTGAAGCTTTCTTT. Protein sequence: CASSAPGGNTEAFF.

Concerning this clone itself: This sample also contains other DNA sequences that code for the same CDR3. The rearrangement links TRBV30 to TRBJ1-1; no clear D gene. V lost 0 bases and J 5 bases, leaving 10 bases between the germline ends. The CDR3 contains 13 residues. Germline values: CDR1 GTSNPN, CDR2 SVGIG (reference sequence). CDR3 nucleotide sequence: TGTGCCTGGAGTGTACGGGAGGGAACTGAAGCTTTCTTT. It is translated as CAWSVREGTEAFF. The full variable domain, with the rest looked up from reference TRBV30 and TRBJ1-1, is SQTIHQWPATLVQPVGSPLSLECTVEGTSNPNLYWYRQAAGRGLQLLFYSVGIGQISSEVPQNLSASRPQDRQFILSSKKLLLSDSGFYLCAWSVREGTEAFFGQGTRLTVV.

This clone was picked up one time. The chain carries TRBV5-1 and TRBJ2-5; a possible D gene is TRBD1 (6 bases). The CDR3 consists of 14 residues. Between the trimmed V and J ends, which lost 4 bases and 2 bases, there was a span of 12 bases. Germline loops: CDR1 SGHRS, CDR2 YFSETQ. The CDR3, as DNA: TGCGCCAGCAGCACAGGGACACGTCAAGAGACCCAGTACTTC. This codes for CASSTGTRQETQYF.

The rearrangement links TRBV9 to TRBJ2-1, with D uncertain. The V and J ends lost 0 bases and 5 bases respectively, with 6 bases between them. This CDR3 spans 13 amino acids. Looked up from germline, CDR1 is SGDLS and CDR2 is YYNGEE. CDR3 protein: CASSVGRDNEQFF. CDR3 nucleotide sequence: TGTGCCAGCAGCGTAGGACGGGACAATGAGCAGTTCTTC. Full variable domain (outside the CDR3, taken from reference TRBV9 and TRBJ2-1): DSGVTQTPKHLITATGQRVTLRCSPRSGDLSVYWYQQSLDQGLQFLIQYYNGEERAKGNILERFSAQQFPDLHSELNLSSLELGDSALYFCASSVGRDNEQFFGPGTRLTVL.

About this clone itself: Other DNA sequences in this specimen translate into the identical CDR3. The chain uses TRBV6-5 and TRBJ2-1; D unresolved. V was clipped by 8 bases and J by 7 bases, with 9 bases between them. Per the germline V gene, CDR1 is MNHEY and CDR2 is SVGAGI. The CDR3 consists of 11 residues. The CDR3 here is CASSRGNEQFF. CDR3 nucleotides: TGTGCCAGCTCAAGAGGAAATGAGCAGTTCTTC.

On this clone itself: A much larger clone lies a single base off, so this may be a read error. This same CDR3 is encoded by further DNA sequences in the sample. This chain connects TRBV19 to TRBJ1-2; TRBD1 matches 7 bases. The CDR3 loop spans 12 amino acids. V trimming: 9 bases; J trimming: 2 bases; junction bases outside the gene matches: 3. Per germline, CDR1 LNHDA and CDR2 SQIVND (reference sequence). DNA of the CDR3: TGTGCCAGCCGACAGGGAAACTATGGCTACACCTTC. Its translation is CASRQGNYGYTF. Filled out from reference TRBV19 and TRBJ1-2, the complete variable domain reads DGGITQSPKYLFRKEGQNVTLSCEQNLNHDAMYWYRQDPGQGLRLIYYSQIVNDFQKGDIAEGYSVSREKKESFPLTVTSAQKNPTAFYLCASRQGNYGYTFGSGTRLTVV.